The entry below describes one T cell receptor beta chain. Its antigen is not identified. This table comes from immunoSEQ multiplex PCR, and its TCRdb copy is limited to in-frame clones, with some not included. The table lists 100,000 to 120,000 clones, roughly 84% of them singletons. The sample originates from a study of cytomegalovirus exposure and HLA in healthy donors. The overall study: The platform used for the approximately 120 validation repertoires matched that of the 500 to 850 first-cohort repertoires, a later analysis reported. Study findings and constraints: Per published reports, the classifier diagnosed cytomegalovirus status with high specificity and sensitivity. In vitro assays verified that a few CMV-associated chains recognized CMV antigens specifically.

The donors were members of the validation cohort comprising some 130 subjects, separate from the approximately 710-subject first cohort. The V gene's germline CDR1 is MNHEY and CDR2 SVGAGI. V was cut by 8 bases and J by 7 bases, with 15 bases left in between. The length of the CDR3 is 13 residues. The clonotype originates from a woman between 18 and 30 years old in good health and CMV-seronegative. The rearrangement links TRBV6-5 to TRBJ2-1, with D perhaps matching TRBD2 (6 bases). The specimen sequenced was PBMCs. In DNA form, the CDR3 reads TGTGCCAGCGCCGGAGGGACCCGAAATGAGCAGTTCTTC. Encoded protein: CASAGGTRNEQFF.